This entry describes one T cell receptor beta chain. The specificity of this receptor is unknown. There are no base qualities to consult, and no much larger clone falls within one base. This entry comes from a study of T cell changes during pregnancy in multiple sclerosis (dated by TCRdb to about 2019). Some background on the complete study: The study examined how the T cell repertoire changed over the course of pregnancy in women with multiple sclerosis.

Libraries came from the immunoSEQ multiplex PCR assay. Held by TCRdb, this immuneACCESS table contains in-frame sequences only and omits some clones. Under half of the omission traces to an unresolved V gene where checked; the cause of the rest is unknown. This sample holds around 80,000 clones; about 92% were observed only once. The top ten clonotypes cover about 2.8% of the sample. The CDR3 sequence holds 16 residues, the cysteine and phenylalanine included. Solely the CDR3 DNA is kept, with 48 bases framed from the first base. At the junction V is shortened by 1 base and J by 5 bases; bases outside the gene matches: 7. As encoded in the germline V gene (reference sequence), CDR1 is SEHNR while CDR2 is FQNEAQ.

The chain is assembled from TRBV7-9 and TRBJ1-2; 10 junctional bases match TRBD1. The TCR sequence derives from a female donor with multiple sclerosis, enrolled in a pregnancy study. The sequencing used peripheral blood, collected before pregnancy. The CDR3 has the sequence CASSLEGQGPSYGYTF. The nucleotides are TGTGCCAGCAGCTTAGAGGGACAGGGGCCTTCGTATGGCTACACCTTC.